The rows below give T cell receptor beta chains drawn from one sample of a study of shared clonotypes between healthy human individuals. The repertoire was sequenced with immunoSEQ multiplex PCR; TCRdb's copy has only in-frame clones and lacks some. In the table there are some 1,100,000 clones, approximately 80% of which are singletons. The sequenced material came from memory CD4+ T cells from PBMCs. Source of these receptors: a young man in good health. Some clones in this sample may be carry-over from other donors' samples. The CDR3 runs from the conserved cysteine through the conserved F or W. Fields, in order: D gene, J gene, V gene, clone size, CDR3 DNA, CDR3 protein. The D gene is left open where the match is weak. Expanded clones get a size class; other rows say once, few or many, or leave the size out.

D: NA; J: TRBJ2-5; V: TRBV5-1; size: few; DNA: TGCGCCAGCAGCTTGGGGCTATCTGGAGAGACCCAGTACTTC; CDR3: CASSLGLSGETQYF
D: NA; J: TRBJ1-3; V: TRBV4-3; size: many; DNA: TGCGCCAGCAGCCAAAAATTAGACTCTGGAAACACCATATATTTT; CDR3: CASSQKLDSGNTIYF
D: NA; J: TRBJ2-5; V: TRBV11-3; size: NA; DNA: TGTGCCAGCAGCTTAGAGCCCGGAAACCAAGAGACCCAGTACTTC; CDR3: CASSLEPGNQETQYF
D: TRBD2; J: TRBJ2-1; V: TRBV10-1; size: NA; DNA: TGCGCCAGCAGTCCTTCTAGCGGTGCTGGGAATGAGCAGTTCTTC; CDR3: CASSPSSGAGNEQFF
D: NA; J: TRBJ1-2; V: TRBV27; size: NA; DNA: TGTGCCAGCAGCCGAGGGGGGCAGCCCTATGGCTACACCTTC; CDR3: CASSRGGQPYGYTF
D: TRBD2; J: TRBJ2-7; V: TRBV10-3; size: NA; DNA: TGTGCCATCAGTGGACTAGCCGTCAACGAGCAGTACTTC; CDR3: CAISGLAVNEQYF
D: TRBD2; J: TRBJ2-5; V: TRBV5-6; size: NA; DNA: TGTGCCAGCAGCGGGACTAGTGGTTCAGAGACCCAGTACTTC; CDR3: CASSGTSGSETQYF
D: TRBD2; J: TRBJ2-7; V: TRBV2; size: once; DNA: TGTGCCAGCAGTGAAGGGGCGGGAGGGCCGGCCGAGCAGTACTTC; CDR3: CASSEGAGGPAEQYF
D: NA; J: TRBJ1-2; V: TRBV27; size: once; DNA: TGTGCCAGCAGTTTCGGAGGGAGAGGAAACTATGGCTACACCTTC; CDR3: CASSFGGRGNYGYTF
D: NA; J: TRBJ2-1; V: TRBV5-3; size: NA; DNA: TGTGCCAACGGGGAGGGGGAGGCCTACAATGAGCAGTTCTTC; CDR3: CANGEGEAYNEQFF
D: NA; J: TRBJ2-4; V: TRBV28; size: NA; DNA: TGTGCCAGCAAAACAGGGTCCAAAAACATTCAGTACTTC; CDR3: CASKTGSKNIQYF
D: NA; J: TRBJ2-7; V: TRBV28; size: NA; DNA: TGTGCCAGCAGCCCTGTTGGCCCGGGTAGATTCTACGAGCAGTACTTC; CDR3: CASSPVGPGRFYEQYF
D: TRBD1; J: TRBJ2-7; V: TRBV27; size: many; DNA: TGTGCCAGCAGTTCCCTGGACAGGCTTGCCTACGAGCAGTACTTC; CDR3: CASSSLDRLAYEQYF
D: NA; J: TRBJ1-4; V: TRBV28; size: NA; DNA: TGTGCCAGCAGTTCAGACAGGCCGAGATGGGAACTGTTTTTT; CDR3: CASSSDRPRWELFF
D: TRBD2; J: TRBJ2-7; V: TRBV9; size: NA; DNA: TGTGCCAGCAGCACCCGTGAACTAGCGGTATACGAGCAGTACTTC; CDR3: CASSTRELAVYEQYF
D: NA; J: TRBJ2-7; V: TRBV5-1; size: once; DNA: TGCGCCAGCAGCTTGATGGGGGCGCAGGTTCCGGGTGAGCAGTACTTC; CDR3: CASSLMGAQVPGEQYF
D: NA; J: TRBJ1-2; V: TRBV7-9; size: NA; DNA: TGTGCCAGCGACAGAGGATTCAACTATGGCTACACCTTC; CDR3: CASDRGFNYGYTF
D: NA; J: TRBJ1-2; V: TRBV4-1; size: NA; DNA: TGCGCCAGCAGCCAAGTCTCACAGGGATACGACTATGGCTACACCTTC; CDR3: CASSQVSQGYDYGYTF
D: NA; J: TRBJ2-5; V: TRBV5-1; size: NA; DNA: TGCGCCAGCAGCTTGGGAGGGGGAGGTCCCCAAGAGACCCAGTACTTC; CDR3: CASSLGGGGPQETQYF
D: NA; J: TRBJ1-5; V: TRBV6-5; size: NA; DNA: TGTGCCAGCAGCCCCGGGGGGGTCGGTCAGCCCCAGCATTTT; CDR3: CASSPGGVGQPQHF
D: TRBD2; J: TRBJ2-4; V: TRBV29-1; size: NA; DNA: TGCAGCGTGGATGGACTAGCGGGAGGGTGGGGCATTCAGTACTTC; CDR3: CSVDGLAGGWGIQYF
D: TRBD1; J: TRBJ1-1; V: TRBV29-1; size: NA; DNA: TGCAGCGTGCACAGGGGGCTAGCCACTGAAGCTTTCTTT; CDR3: CSVHRGLATEAFF
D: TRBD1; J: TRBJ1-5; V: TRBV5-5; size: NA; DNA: TGTGCCAGCAGCATACAGGGGGGCAGCAATCAGCCCCAGCATTTT; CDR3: CASSIQGGSNQPQHF
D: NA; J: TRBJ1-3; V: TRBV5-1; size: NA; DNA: TGCGCCAGCAGCTTGGAATCAGGCTCTGGAAACACCATATATTTT; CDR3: CASSLESGSGNTIYF
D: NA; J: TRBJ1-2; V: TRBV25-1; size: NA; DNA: TGTGCCAGCAGACCTAGACAGGCCCTTAACTATGGCTACACCTTC; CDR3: CASRPRQALNYGYTF
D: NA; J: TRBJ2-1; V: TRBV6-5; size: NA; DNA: TGTGCCAGCCAGGGGGGTAATGAGCAGTTCTTC; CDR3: CASQGGNEQFF
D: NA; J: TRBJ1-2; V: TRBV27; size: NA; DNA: TGTGCCAGCAGCACTAGGGCACAGGGCCTAAGCTATGGCTACACCTTC; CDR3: CASSTRAQGLSYGYTF
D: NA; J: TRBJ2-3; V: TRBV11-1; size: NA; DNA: TGTGCCAGCAGCTGGGGGGCTCGGGGAACAGATACGCAGTATTTT; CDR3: CASSWGARGTDTQYF
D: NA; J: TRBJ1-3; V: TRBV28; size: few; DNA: TGTGCCAGCAGTTCCCCCGGGCAGGCTAATAGAAACACCATATATTTT; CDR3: CASSSPGQANRNTIYF
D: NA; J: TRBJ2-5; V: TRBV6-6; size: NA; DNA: TGTGCCAGCAGTTACTTTGGGACACAAGAGACCCAGTACTTC; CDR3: CASSYFGTQETQYF
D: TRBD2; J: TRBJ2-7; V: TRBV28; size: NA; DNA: TGTGCCAGCGGGGGGGGGTACGAGCAGTACTTC; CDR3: CASGGGYEQYF
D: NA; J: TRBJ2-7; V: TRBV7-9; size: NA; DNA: TGTGCCAGCAGCTGGGGGGACTCTACGGCGCAGTACTTC; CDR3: CASSWGDSTAQYF
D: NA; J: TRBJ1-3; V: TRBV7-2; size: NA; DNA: TGTGCCAGCAGCTTAGAGTGGGGCAGCCGAAACACCATATATTTT; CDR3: CASSLEWGSRNTIYF
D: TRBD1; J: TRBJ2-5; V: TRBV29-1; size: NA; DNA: TGCAGCGTCGCTACAGGGGCCCAAGAGACCCAGTACTTC; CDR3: CSVATGAQETQYF
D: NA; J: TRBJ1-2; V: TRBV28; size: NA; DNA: TGTGCCAGCAGTTTACGTGACGTAGGGACTAACTATGGCTACACCTTC; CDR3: CASSLRDVGTNYGYTF
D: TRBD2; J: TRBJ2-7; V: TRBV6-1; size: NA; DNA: TGTGCCAGCAGTTCGCCGGGAGGACTATTCGAGCAGTACTTC; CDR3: CASSSPGGLFEQYF
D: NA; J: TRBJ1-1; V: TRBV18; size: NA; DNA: TGTGCCAGCTTAGGGGGGGGCATCGGAAACACTGAAGCTTTCTTT; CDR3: CASLGGGIGNTEAFF
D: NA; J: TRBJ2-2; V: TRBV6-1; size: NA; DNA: TGTGCCAGCAGTGGCACCGGGGAGCTGTTTTTT; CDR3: CASSGTGELFF